This TCR beta chain is from a study of technical replicates of blood from several donors. Libraries were prepared by immunoSEQ multiplex PCR; TCRdb keeps only in-frame clonotypes and omits some of them. The sample has some 91,000 clones, under 97% seen once. CDR3 length equals 13 residues. Germline CDR1 reads SGHTA; CDR2 reads FQGTGA. With V trimmed by 11 bases and J by 4 bases, 9 bases remained unmatched. Input material: T cells isolated from PBMCs. The clonotype comes from a human donor in good health. The chain carries TRBV7-3 and TRBJ2-7, with 9 nucleotides matching TRBD1. In DNA, the CDR3 is TGTGCCTCCTCCCCTGGACAGGGGTACGAGCAGTACTTC. Its protein is CASSPGQGYEQYF.